The 27 T cell receptor beta chains below all came from one sample that was sequenced in a study of T-cell memory formation after mild COVID-19. TCRdb analysed the 5' RACE reads with MiXCR anew, one entry per CDR3 protein. The sample holds fewer than 150,000 distinct CDR3 sequences; 22% are singletons and the top ten take about 42%. Material: PBMCs or a T cell subset sorted from them (not recorded which). The receptor set was obtained from a man younger than 35 who had mild COVID-19 (a few samples of this study predate the infection). Cell type and time point are not known.

The chain couples TRBV7-6 to TRBJ2-1; perhaps TRBD2 as D (5 bases). This CDR3 comprises 13 residues. Trimming shortened V by 5 bases and J by 3 bases, and 8 bases separated the two germline ends. Germline CDR1 and CDR2: SGHVS and FNYEAQ. The CDR3 DNA reads as TGTGCCAGCAGCGCGACTAACTACAATGAGCAGTTCTTC. The encoded protein is CASSATNYNEQFF. The complete variable domain, with remaining parts taken from reference TRBV7-6 and TRBJ2-1, reads GAGVSQSPRYKVTKRGQDVALRCDPISGHVSLYWYRQALGQGPEFLTYFNYEAQQDKSGLPNDRFSAERPEGSISTLTIQRTEQRDSAMYRCASSATNYNEQFFGPGTRLTVL.

The rearrangement joins TRBV5-8 to TRBJ2-7, with TRBD1 matching 10 bases. Germline V gene sequence: CDR1 SGHTS, CDR2 YDEGEE. The CDR3 loop spans 14 amino acids. J gave up 5 bases and V 4 bases, and 6 bases lay outside the gene matches. The DNA for the CDR3 is TGTGCCAGCAGCGTCCTAGGGACAGGGGACGAGCAGTACTTC. This translates into CASSVLGTGDEQYF.

This clonotype has more than one count but fewer than ten. The chain employs TRBV6-5 and TRBJ2-5, with D possibly matching TRBD2 (5 bases). Trimming took 1 base from V and 2 from J, leaving 11 bases between them. This CDR3 region has 15 residues. Germline CDR1 is MNHEY and CDR2 is SVGAGI. Here the CDR3 DNA reads TGTGCCAGCAGTTACTTTTCGGGGATTCAAGAGACCCAGTACTTC. This gives the protein CASSYFSGIQETQYF.

This chain connects TRBV24-1 to TRBJ2-3, with 7 bases matching TRBD1. There are 14 residues in the CDR3. CDR1 and CDR2 from the germline V gene are KGHDR and SFDVKD. The V segment lost 4 bases and the J segment 10 bases; nucleotides outside the gene matches: 10. The DNA of the CDR3 is TGTGCCACCAGTGACCCCATCAACAGGGGAGCGCAGTATTTT. It specifies CATSDPINRGAQYF.

The V call is TRBV9, the J call TRBJ2-2; 9 bases agree with TRBD2. The ends lost 2 bases at V and 1 base at J; junction bases unmatched: 9. The germline gives CDR1 SGDLS, CDR2 YYNGEE. This CDR3 comprises 18 residues. This CDR3 is CASSVSGELAGNTGELFF. The CDR3 nucleotides read TGTGCCAGCAGCGTCTCTGGGGAACTAGCGGGGAACACCGGGGAGCTGTTTTTT.

The rearrangement uses TRBV10-3 and TRBJ1-1; perhaps TRBD1 as D (6 bases). The V gene lost 2 bases and the J gene lost 4 bases, with 14 bases spanning the gap. The length of the CDR3 is 15 residues. The germline V gene encodes CDR1 ENHRY and CDR2 SYGVKD. DNA of the CDR3: TGTGCCATCAGTGAGGTAGAGGGGGGCGGCACTGAAGCTTTCTTT. Its protein product is CAISEVEGGGTEAFF.

This clonotype was counted between two and nine times. The chain is built from TRBV7-2 and TRBJ2-1; 9 bases map to TRBD2. CDR3 size: 15 residues. CDR1 is SGHTA and CDR2 is FQGNSA in the germline V gene. V gave up 0 bases and J gave up 8 bases; unmatched junction bases: 5. The CDR3 spells CASSLAGWTSDEQFF. DNA for the CDR3: TGTGCCAGCAGCTTAGCGGGGTGGACTAGCGATGAGCAGTTCTTC. Full variable domain (remainder filled in from reference TRBV7-2 and TRBJ2-1): GAGVSQSPSNKVTEKGKDVELRCDPISGHTALYWYRQSLGQGLEFLIYFQGNSAPDKSGLPSDRFSAERTGGSVSTLTIQRTQQEDSAVYLCASSLAGWTSDEQFFGPGTRLTVL.

CDR3 sequence (DNA): TGTGCCAGCAGCCACCATGGGACAGTGCACGAGCAGTACTTC. This codes for CASSHHGTVHEQYF. The gene calls are TRBV6-2 or TRBV6-3 and TRBJ2-7, with TRBD1 matching 7 bases. This CDR3 spans 14 amino acids. Losses at the gene ends were 6 bases for V and 5 bases for J; bases not matched to a gene: 10. Germline loops: CDR1 MNHEY, CDR2 SVGEGT.

This clonotype was observed a few times. J is TRBJ1-5 and V is TRBV7-2, with D perhaps TRBD1 (6 bases). CDR1 is SGHTA, CDR2 FQGNSA, per germline. The CDR3 is 17 amino acids. The germline V and J ends were trimmed by 0 bases and 9 bases, with 21 bases remaining between them. The CDR3 here is CASSLAGGTPLNWPQHF. The CDR3 DNA reads TGTGCCAGCAGCTTAGCGGGCGGGACACCATTAAATTGGCCCCAGCATTTT.

This chain links TRBV7-2 with TRBJ2-5; 8 bases are shared with TRBD1. The CDR3 has 14 amino acids. Trimming removed 3 bases from V and 5 bases from J; junction bases left unmatched: 5. Per germline, CDR1 SGHTA and CDR2 FQGNSA. The CDR3 DNA sequence: TGTGCCAGCAGCTTTTCAGGGGGCCAGGAGACCCAGTACTTC. Its protein is CASSFSGGQETQYF.

The rearrangement uses TRBV6-2 or TRBV6-3 and TRBJ1-4; TRBD1 might be the D (6 bases). Germline V gene sequence: CDR1 MNHEY, CDR2 SVGEGT. V shed 6 bases and J shed 2 bases, with 13 bases lying between them. This CDR3 has 15 residues. CDR3 nucleotides: TGTGCCAGCAGCCAGGGGTTTGGCACTAATGAAAAACTGTTTTTT. This sequence encodes CASSQGFGTNEKLFF.

There are many counts of this clonotype. J is TRBJ2-1 and V is TRBV15; 10 bases are shared with TRBD1. The length of the CDR3 is 14 residues. Trimming cost V 8 bases and J 3 bases; bases outside gene matches: 4. The V gene's germline CDR1 is LNHNV and CDR2 YYDKDF (reference sequence). The CDR3 DNA follows: TGTGCCACCGGACAGGGGGAAAGCTACAATGAGCAGTTCTTC. Translation: CATGQGESYNEQFF.

The chain recombines TRBV4-3 with TRBJ2-3; possible D gene TRBD2, 6 bases. V lost 1 base and J lost 0, with 11 bases in between. The CDR3 is 16 amino acids. Germline V lookup: CDR1 LGHNA, CDR2 YSLEER. CDR3 region: CASSQVEGSSTDTQYF. The CDR3 DNA follows: TGCGCCAGCAGCCAAGTGGAGGGATCAAGCACAGATACGCAGTATTTT.

This clonotype was seen only a few times. The chain links TRBV28 to TRBJ1-2, with a tentative D call TRBD1 (5 bases). The CDR3 runs to 15 residues. In germline, CDR1 is MDHEN, CDR2 SYDVKM. V gave up 2 bases and J gave up 5 bases, with 15 bases separating them. DNA of the CDR3: TGTGCCAGCAGTTTAGGGGTCGGGGCCCTTTATGGCTACACCTTC. Protein product: CASSLGVGALYGYTF.

The CDR3 DNA reads TGTGCCAGCAGCTTCAGCGAGGGAAAAGAGACCCAGTACTTC. It codes for CASSFSEGKETQYF. The genes are TRBV13 and TRBJ2-5, with D possibly TRBD2 on 5 matching bases. Per the germline V gene, CDR1 is PRHDT and CDR2 is FYEKMQ (reference sequence). The CDR3 runs 14 residues. Trimming left V 3 bases short and J 3 bases short, with 11 bases between.

This clonotype was recorded at least ten times. This CDR3 is CASSPVDRGNEQYF. The DNA for the CDR3 is TGTGCCAGCAGCCCAGTTGACAGGGGGAACGAGCAGTACTTC. This sequence joins TRBV7-9 and TRBJ2-7, with 9 bases lining up with TRBD1. This CDR3 region has 14 residues. The V and J ends lost 5 bases and 5 bases, in that order; junction bases with no gene match: 7. The V gene's germline CDR1 is SEHNR and CDR2 FQNEAQ (reference sequence).

This clonotype was counted between two and nine times. The chain has TRBV4-3 and TRBJ2-1, with unresolved D. The CDR3 spans 14 residues. Trimming removed 0 bases from V and 3 bases from J, with 6 bases in between. Germline-derived CDR1 and CDR2 are LGHNA and YSLEER. CDR3 protein: CASSQERDYNEQFF. For the CDR3, the DNA is TGCGCCAGCAGCCAAGAGAGAGACTACAATGAGCAGTTCTTC.

This clonotype was counted between two and nine times. The rearrangement links TRBV27 to TRBJ2-5; TRBD2 matches 12 bases. The germline V gene has CDR1 MNHEY and CDR2 SMNVEV (reference sequence). The CDR3 loop spans 16 amino acids. The V segment lost 5 bases and the J segment 1 base; nucleotides outside the gene matches: 5. CDR3 residues: CASSLGLAGSQETQYF. The CDR3 coding sequence is TGTGCCAGCAGTCTAGGACTAGCGGGGAGCCAAGAGACCCAGTACTTC.

Regarding this clonotype: This clone may be a read error of a much larger clone one base away. The chain joins TRBV7-3 to TRBJ2-2; D call uncertain. The length of the CDR3 is 12 residues. CDR1 is SGHTA and CDR2 is FQGTGA in the germline V gene. The CDR3: CARSLDSGELFF. As DNA, the CDR3 is TGTGCCCGCAGCTTAGATTCCGGGGAGCTGTTTTTT.

V usage is TRBV4-1 and J usage is TRBJ2-3, with 11 positions matching TRBD2. The V and J ends lost 3 bases and 2 bases, in that order; junction bases with no gene match: 4. Germline V gene sequence: CDR1 MGHRA, CDR2 YSYEKL. CDR3 length equals 16 residues. The CDR3 here is CASSQLLAGDTDTQYF. In DNA, the CDR3 is TGCGCCAGCAGCCAGCTACTAGCGGGGGACACAGATACGCAGTATTTT.

The chain uses TRBV30 and TRBJ1-1; no clear D. V was pared by 5 bases and J by 2 bases, with 6 bases between. This CDR3 spans 11 amino acids. The germline CDR1 and CDR2 sequences are GTSNPN and SVGIG (reference sequence). CDR3 in amino acids: CAWGPNTEAFF. CDR3 nucleotides: TGTGCCTGGGGTCCTAACACTGAAGCTTTCTTT. The full variable domain, its missing parts supplied by reference TRBV30 and TRBJ1-1, is SQTIHQWPATLVQPVGSPLSLECTVEGTSNPNLYWYRQAAGRGLQLLFYSVGIGQISSEVPQNLSASRPQDRQFILSSKKLLLSDSGFYLCAWGPNTEAFFGQGTRLTVV.

The chain is built from TRBV19 and TRBJ1-1; maybe TRBD1 (6 bases). V lost 6 bases and J lost 4, with 12 bases in between. Germline loops: CDR1 LNHDA, CDR2 SQIVND (reference sequence). The CDR3 sequence is 13 residues long. The CDR3 DNA follows: TGTGCCAGTAGAACCGGAGGGGGCACTGAAGCTTTCTTT. Amino acids: CASRTGGGTEAFF.

This clonotype has a single count. The CDR3, as DNA: TGTGCCAGCAGTTACGGCCCCCTGGTGGGGGGACGAGGGAACAATGAGCAGTTCTTC. It encodes CASSYGPLVGGRGNNEQFF. V and J are TRBV6-5 and TRBJ2-1, with D perhaps matching TRBD2 (6 bases). CDR1 is MNHEY, CDR2 SVGAGI, per germline. Trimming took 2 bases from V and 5 from J, leaving 25 bases between them. This CDR3 is built from 19 residues.

This clonotype was seen a handful of times. This rearrangement joins TRBV2 to TRBJ2-7; tentatively, D is TRBD2 (6 bases). The germline gives CDR1 SNHLY, CDR2 FYNNEI. The CDR3 runs to 12 residues. Trimming cost V 10 bases and J 4 bases, with 14 bases left between them. CDR3 amino acids: CATSWGDYEQYF. Here the CDR3 DNA reads TGTGCCACCAGCTGGGGGGATTACGAGCAGTACTTC. Full variable domain (rest looked up from reference TRBV2 and TRBJ2-7): EPEVTQTPSHQVTQMGQEVILRCVPISNHLYFYWYRQILGQKVEFLVSFYNNEISEKSEIFDDQFSVERPDGSNFTLKIRSTKLEDSAMYFCATSWGDYEQYFGPGTRLTVT.

This clonotype showed up many times. The rearrangement links TRBV7-7 to TRBJ2-7; D is unclear. Trimming left V 5 bases short and J 0 bases short, with 8 bases between. CDR1 and CDR2 (germline): SSHAT, FNYEAQ (reference sequence). This CDR3 region has 13 residues. CDR3 loop: CASSLTLSYEQYF. DNA for the CDR3: TGTGCCAGCAGCCTTACTCTCTCCTACGAGCAGTACTTC.

This clonotype has only a few counts. The chain combines TRBV7-9 with TRBJ2-3; D tentatively fits TRBD1 or TRBD2 (6 bases each). The germline CDR1 and CDR2 sequences are SEHNR and FQNEAQ (reference sequence). The CDR3 has 17 amino acids. Trimming cost V 5 bases and J 2 bases, with 20 bases left between them. CDR3 sequence (DNA): TGTGCCAGCAGCCCCGACAGGTGGGGGGAGTACACAGATACGCAGTATTTT. This codes for CASSPDRWGEYTDTQYF.

The V and J genes are TRBV24-1 and TRBJ2-1; D is unclear. CDR1 KGHDR and CDR2 SFDVKD come from the germline V gene. V was shortened by 0 bases and J by 3 bases, with 5 bases between the two germline ends. This CDR3 is built from 14 residues. CDR3 in amino acids: CATSDLAGYNEQFF. The CDR3 nucleotides read TGTGCCACCAGTGATTTGGCAGGCTACAATGAGCAGTTCTTC.